This TCR beta chain is drawn from a study of blood T cell repertoires in COVID-19. About the research overall: Sites across the United States, Italy and Spain contributed samples from acute and convalescent COVID-19. The cDNA or gDNA used as material had been derived from T cells, B-cell-depleted T cells, or PBMCs.

The germline V gene has CDR1 SEHNR and CDR2 FQNEAQ (reference sequence). The CDR3 totals 16 residues. The ends lost 1 base at V and 7 bases at J; junction bases unmatched: 8. Seattle's enrolled individuals joined amid active infection and were then monitored longitudinally. Per the study methods: The authors estimated nucleated cell counts from reference gene primer amplification. Some clones are missing from TCRdb's copy, which holds only in-frame ones; the method was immunoSEQ multiplex PCR. The V and J calls and the clone size are those of that table, but D and trimming were determined from the DNA. Of about 230,000 clones detected, 80% to 90% appear once; the ten largest clones hold more than 9%.

The genes are TRBV7-9 and TRBJ2-1; 9 positions agree with TRBD2. The material sequenced was peripheral blood. This clonotype was obtained from a man aged 45-60 years with COVID-19, enrolled during active disease. The CDR3 region is CASSLDRGGAGNEQFF. The CDR3 nucleotides are TGTGCCAGCAGCTTAGATCGCGGGGGGGCTGGTAATGAGCAGTTCTTC.